This T cell receptor (beta chain) was found in a study of blood T cell repertoires in COVID-19. Across the study: Samples representing acute and convalescent COVID-19 were sourced from the United States, Italy and Spain.

There are 14 residues in the CDR3. Per germline, CDR1 LNHDA and CDR2 SQIVND (reference sequence). Deletions cut 3 bases from V and 3 bases from J, with 11 bases between. Original processing notes: For nucleated cells, counts were estimated from reference gene primer amplification. The repertoire was sequenced with immunoSEQ multiplex PCR; TCRdb's copy has only in-frame clones and lacks some. The V and J calls and clone size come from that table; D and trimming were worked out from the DNA. The table lists a few hundred thousand clones, roughly 85% of them singletons, with approximately 3.2% in the top ten.

This receptor was obtained from a woman younger than 30 with acute or convalescent COVID-19. The chain links TRBV19 to TRBJ1-1; possibly TRBD1 for D (5 bases). Sequencing was done on a sample of peripheral blood. The CDR3 loop is CASSIIREDTEAFF. The CDR3, as DNA: TGTGCCAGTAGTATCATCAGGGAGGACACTGAAGCTTTCTTT.